These 15 T cell receptor beta chains share one sample of origin, sequenced in a study of shared clonotypes between healthy human individuals. The table came from immunoSEQ multiplex PCR; TCRdb's copy has only in-frame clones and leaves some out. The profile shows about 960,000 clones, 70% to 85% of them singletons. The source material was memory CD4+ T cells sorted from blood. Subset reported: CD45RA-negative fraction. Every receptor here comes from a man younger than 35 in good health.

This clone was recorded a few times. The chain combines TRBV4-3 with TRBJ2-1, with 8 bases lining up with TRBD2. This CDR3 is built from 13 residues. Germline CDR1 reads LGHNA; CDR2 reads YSLEER. V was pared by 5 bases and J by 5 bases, with 2 bases of the junction left unmatched. CDR3 DNA: TGCGCCAGCAGCAAGGGACTAGACAATGAGCAGTTCTTC. Translating gives CASSKGLDNEQFF.

The CDR3 region has the DNA TGTGCCAGCAGCCTAACAGGGGATCAGCCCCAGCATTTT. Residues: CASSLTGDQPQHF. The gene calls are TRBV6-6 and TRBJ1-5, with TRBD1 matching over 7 bases. Germline assignment: CDR1 MNHNY and CDR2 SVGAGI (reference sequence). This CDR3 region has 13 residues. The V and J ends lost 6 bases and 5 bases, in that order; junction bases with no gene match: 4.

The chain has TRBV10-1 and TRBJ1-1, with TRBD1 matching 7 bases. With V trimmed by 6 bases and J by 3 bases, 7 bases remained unmatched. Germline-derived CDR1 and CDR2 are WNHNN and SYGVQD (reference sequence). The CDR3 extends over 14 amino acids. The CDR3 DNA reads as TGCGCCAGCAGCTTAGGGGGCGCAGACACTGAAGCTTTCTTT. It codes for CASSLGGADTEAFF.

Note on this clone: Given a much more abundant clone one base away, this may be a read error. The chain couples TRBV5-6 to TRBJ2-5; D is uncertain. The CDR3 loop spans 13 amino acids. Trimming shortened V by 4 bases and J by 0 bases, and 7 bases separated the two germline ends. Germline V CDR1 and CDR2: SGHDT, YYEEEE. CDR3 sequence: CASSQVYQETQYF. The CDR3 bases are TGTGCCAGCAGCCAGGTCTACCAAGAGACCCAGTACTTC.

The chain is built from TRBV5-1 and TRBJ1-5; 7 nucleotides line up with TRBD1. The CDR3 spans 15 residues. Germline V lookup: CDR1 SGHRS, CDR2 YFSETQ. V shed 4 bases, J shed 4 bases, and the junction held 8 bases outside the gene matches. CDR3 sequence: CASSITGAGNQPQHF. The DNA of the CDR3 is TGCGCCAGCAGCATTACAGGGGCGGGGAATCAGCCCCAGCATTTT.

The rearrangement uses TRBV5-1 and TRBJ2-2; perhaps TRBD2 as D (6 bases). Germline V CDR1 and CDR2: SGHRS, YFSETQ. The CDR3 is 16 amino acids. Trimming stripped 4 bases from V and 0 bases from J, with 13 bases between. The CDR3 nucleotides are TGCGCCAGCAGCACCACCGGGAGCGCGAACACCGGGGAGCTGTTTTTT. As protein: CASSTTGSANTGELFF.

In its sample, this clone was seen a few times. This chain joins TRBV2 and TRBJ1-2; possibly TRBD1 for D (5 bases). This CDR3 spans 13 amino acids. V lost 7 bases, J lost 2 bases, and 11 bases lay in between. Germline V CDR1 and CDR2: SNHLY, FYNNEI. For the CDR3, the DNA is TGTGCCAGCACGGCCAGGGAAAACTATGGCTACACCTTC. It is translated as CASTARENYGYTF.

This clone was detected once. This chain connects TRBV4-2 to TRBJ2-6; D gene ambiguous. Germline CDR1 LGHNA, CDR2 YNFKEQ. CDR3 size: 17 residues. The V and J ends lost 3 bases and 0 bases respectively, with 12 bases between them. In DNA, the CDR3 is TGTGCCAGCAGCCAGCCCTCCCTCAACTCTGGGGCCAACGTCCTGACTTTC. It yields the protein CASSQPSLNSGANVLTF.

This rearrangement joins TRBV6-6 to TRBJ2-6, with a weak D call TRBD2 (7 bases). Germline CDR1 is MNHNY and CDR2 is SVGAGI (reference sequence). This CDR3 region has 15 residues. Trimming shortened V by 2 bases and J by 4 bases, and 9 bases separated the two germline ends. The CDR3 DNA sequence: TGTGCCAGCAGTTACGGGGGGGGCGGGGCCAACGTCCTGACTTTC. Translating it yields CASSYGGGGANVLTF.

A word on this clone: Other nucleotide sequences from this sample produce the same CDR3. The chain carries TRBV6-5 and TRBJ1-3, with a possible D match to TRBD1 (5 bases). Trimming left V 5 bases short and J 2 bases short, with 10 bases between. Germline CDR1 and CDR2: MNHEY and SVGAGI. The CDR3 contains 14 residues. CDR3 amino acids: CASSRRGTGNTIYF. CDR3 nucleotides: TGTGCCAGCAGTCGGCGGGGCACTGGAAACACCATATATTTT.

J is TRBJ2-3 and V is TRBV10-2, with D unresolved. The CDR3 sequence is 13 residues long. V was pared by 7 bases and J by 2 bases, with 10 bases between. Germline CDR1 and CDR2: WSHSY and SAAADI. This CDR3 reads CASKREPTDTQYF. The CDR3 nucleotides are TGCGCCAGCAAGCGAGAACCCACAGATACGCAGTATTTT.

About this clone: The sample holds other DNA sequences that translate to the same CDR3. This chain uses TRBV5-6 with TRBJ1-5; D unresolved. This CDR3 comprises 14 residues. Between the trimmed V and J ends, which lost 0 bases and 1 base, there was a span of 5 bases. The germline V gene has CDR1 SGHDT and CDR2 YYEEEE. The CDR3 loop is CASSLDGSNQPQHF. The CDR3 coding sequence is TGTGCCAGCAGCTTGGATGGGAGCAATCAGCCCCAGCATTTT.

The chain couples TRBV5-1 to TRBJ1-2; D may be TRBD1 (5 bases). CDR1 and CDR2 (germline): SGHRS, YFSETQ. The CDR3 totals 14 residues. V lost 7 bases, J lost 4 bases, and 17 bases lay in between. CDR3 DNA sequence: TGCGCCAGCCTTATACTCAGGGTAGGCTATGGCTACACCTTC. This gives the protein CASLILRVGYGYTF.

The chain uses TRBV14 and TRBJ2-5; D uncertain. Looked up from germline, CDR1 is SGHDN and CDR2 is FVKESK. The CDR3 length is 12 residues. V was trimmed by 4 bases and J by 5 bases, leaving 8 bases between them. CDR3 coding DNA: TGTGCCAGCAGCCTATCAAGGGAGACCCAGTACTTC. As protein: CASSLSRETQYF.

This clone showed up just a few times. The rearrangement uses TRBV9 and TRBJ1-2; D remains ambiguous. The CDR3 runs to 15 residues. Trimming stripped 4 bases from V and 1 base from J, with 14 bases between. CDR1 is SGDLS and CDR2 is YYNGEE in the germline V gene. The CDR3 coding sequence is TGTGCCAGCAGCCCCTCCTCCTCCCTTAACTATGGCTACACCTTC. This sequence encodes CASSPSSSLNYGYTF.